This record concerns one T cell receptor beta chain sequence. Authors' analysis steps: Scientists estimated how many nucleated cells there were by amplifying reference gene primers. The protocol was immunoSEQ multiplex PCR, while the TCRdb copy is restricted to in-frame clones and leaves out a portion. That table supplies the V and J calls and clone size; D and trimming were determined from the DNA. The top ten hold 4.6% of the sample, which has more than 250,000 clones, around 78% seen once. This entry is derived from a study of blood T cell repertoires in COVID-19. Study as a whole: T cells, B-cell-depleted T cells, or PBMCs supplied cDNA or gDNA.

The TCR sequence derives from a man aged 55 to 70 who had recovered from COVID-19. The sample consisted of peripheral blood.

DNA for the CDR3: TGTGCCTGGAGTGACGGGACTAGCGGGAGCAATGAGCAGTTCTTC. Translating it yields CAWSDGTSGSNEQFF. The chain combines TRBV30 with TRBJ2-1; TRBD2 matches 14 bases. This CDR3 region has 15 residues. Germline trimming cut 1 base from V and 6 bases from J; bases unmatched to any gene: 2. The V gene's germline CDR1 is GTSNPN and CDR2 SVGIG (reference sequence).